These 4 T cell receptor beta chains were all obtained from the same sample, sequenced in a study of CXCR3-negative and CXCR3-positive naive CD8 T cells. Whole-study findings and limits: Compared with CXCR3-negative naive cells, CXCR3-positive naive cells showed more hydrophobic TRB CDR3s.

Preparation of TRB cDNA libraries relied on 5' RACE carrying UMI labels. Reprocessing the 5' RACE reads, TCRdb reports a single entry for every CDR3 protein and omits DNA. The sample holds about 120,000 distinct CDR3 sequences. Their specific antigens are unknown. The specimen was naive CXCR3+ CD8+ T cells from blood. Subset defined: CD45RO-CCR7+CD27+CD95- naive CD8+ T cells expressing CXCR3 (TNR3+). Receptors were obtained from a human donor in good health. Some clones in this sample may be carry-over from other donors' samples.

The rearrangement links TRBV4-3 to TRBJ2-4; the D call of TRBD1 rests on TCRdb alone, since no DNA is present to check it. Germline V CDR1 and CDR2: LGHNA, YSLEER. The CDR3 is made up of 18 amino acids. The CDR3 sequence: CASSQDFRPGLGKNIQYF.

The chain employs TRBV9 and TRBJ2-3; the TCRdb call, TRBD1, lacks DNA for checking. This CDR3 comprises 15 residues. Germline CDR1 reads SGDLS; CDR2 reads YYNGEE. CDR3 loop: CASSPRDRSTDTQYF.

The chain uses TRBV7-2 and TRBJ2-7; TCRdb calls TRBD2, which cannot be checked without DNA. The CDR3 runs 13 residues. From germline, CDR1 is SGHTA and CDR2 FQGNSA. CDR3 residues: CASSLVTPSEQYF.

The V gene is TRBV29-1, the J gene TRBJ2-5; the TCRdb call, TRBD1, lacks DNA for checking. CDR1 and CDR2 from the germline V gene are SQVTM and ANQGSEA. CDR3 length: 16 residues. Here the CDR3 reads CSVEGKAVRAGETQYF.